This passage covers 14 T cell receptor beta chains from one sample sequenced in a study of T cell changes during pregnancy in multiple sclerosis. Sequenced by immunoSEQ multiplex PCR; TCRdb stores in-frame clones only, minus some. There are about 41,000 clones in the sample; around nine tenths occur only once, and around 6.3% lies in the top ten. Specimen: CD8+ T cells from peripheral blood mononuclear cells, collected in the third trimester of pregnancy. These receptors were collected from a female donor with multiple sclerosis, enrolled in a pregnancy study.

This sequence joins TRBV4-1 and TRBJ2-7; 9 nucleotides agree with TRBD1. With 4 bases clipped from V and 0 bases from J, the junction kept 4 bases outside the gene matches. This CDR3 has 15 amino acids. Germline CDR1 and CDR2: MGHRA and YSYEKL. The CDR3 protein is CASSPQGASSYEQYF. DNA of the CDR3: TGCGCCAGCAGCCCACAGGGGGCGAGCTCCTACGAGCAGTACTTC.

This chain uses TRBV7-3 with TRBJ1-1; the D gene is possibly TRBD1 (6 bases). CDR1 and CDR2 from the germline V gene are SGHTA and FQGTGA. The ends were cut back, 2 bases at V and 5 bases at J, with 12 bases in the middle. CDR3 length equals 14 residues. For the CDR3, the DNA is TGTGCCAGCAGCTTATCGGGGGGCCAAACTGAAGCTTTCTTT. Translation gives CASSLSGGQTEAFF. The whole variable domain, remainder taken from reference TRBV7-3 and TRBJ1-1, is GAGVSQTPSNKVTEKGKYVELRCDPISGHTALYWYRQSLGQGPEFLIYFQGTGAADDSGLPNDRFFAVRPEGSVSTLKIQRTERGDSAVYLCASSLSGGQTEAFFGQGTRLTVV.

This rearrangement joins TRBV19 to TRBJ2-1, with 7 bases that match TRBD2. J lost 2 bases, V lost 3 bases, and 1 base had no gene match. The germline V gene has CDR1 LNHDA and CDR2 SQIVND (reference sequence). The CDR3 runs to 14 residues. CDR3 nucleotides: TGTGCCAGTAGTATGGGGGGGACCTACAATGAGCAGTTCTTC. Translating gives CASSMGGTYNEQFF.

By share of the sample, this clone is medium-sized. The CDR3 DNA follows: TGTGCCAGCAGCATACGTCCTAGCGGGAGCACAGATACGCAGTATTTT. It translates to CASSIRPSGSTDTQYF. The J gene is TRBJ2-3, the V gene TRBV9, with 8 positions matching TRBD2. This CDR3 comprises 16 residues. The germline V gene has CDR1 SGDLS and CDR2 YYNGEE. V lost 4 bases, J lost 0 bases, and 7 bases stayed unmatched. Full variable domain (missing parts from reference TRBV9 and TRBJ2-3): DSGVTQTPKHLITATGQRVTLRCSPRSGDLSVYWYQQSLDQGLQFLIQYYNGEERAKGNILERFSAQQFPDLHSELNLSSLELGDSALYFCASSIRPSGSTDTQYFGPGTRLTVL.

The rearrangement links TRBV11-2 to TRBJ2-7, with D tentatively TRBD2 (7 bases). Germline loops: CDR1 SGHAT, CDR2 FQNNGV. The V gene lost 1 base and the J gene lost 0 bases, with 10 bases spanning the gap. The CDR3 loop spans 15 amino acids. The CDR3 DNA sequence: TGTGCCAGCAGCTTAGGTGGGGGGGCCTCCTACGAGCAGTACTTC. This encodes CASSLGGGASYEQYF.

This clone has only one observation. The chain joins TRBV28 to TRBJ2-7, with a possible D match to TRBD1 (6 bases). Trimming left V 7 bases short and J 0 bases short, with 10 bases between. CDR3 size: 13 residues. CDR1 and CDR2 from the germline V gene are MDHEN and SYDVKM. The CDR3 bases are TGTGCCAGCAACGACAGGACCTCCTACGAGCAGTACTTC. Encoded protein: CASNDRTSYEQYF.

This sequence joins TRBV5-1 and TRBJ2-1; the match to TRBD2 covers 7 bases. Unmatched junction bases numbered 2, after V lost 2 bases and J lost 0 bases. The CDR3 is 15 residues long. CDR1 and CDR2 (germline): SGHRS, YFSETQ. In nucleotides, the CDR3 is TGCGCCAGCAGCTTAGGACTAGTCTCCTACAATGAGCAGTTCTTC. This gives the protein CASSLGLVSYNEQFF.

The V and J genes are TRBV27 and TRBJ1-5, with 7 bases matching TRBD1. From germline, CDR1 is MNHEY and CDR2 SMNVEV (reference sequence). The CDR3 totals 14 residues. The V segment lost 6 bases and the J segment 2 bases; nucleotides outside the gene matches: 4. The CDR3 DNA sequence: TGTGCCAGCAGAGGTGGACAGGGCAATCAGCCCCAGCATTTT. Its translation: CASRGGQGNQPQHF.

V usage is TRBV9 and J usage is TRBJ1-1; possibly TRBD1 for D (6 bases). CDR1 and CDR2 from the germline V gene are SGDLS and YYNGEE. V lost 3 bases, J lost 1 base, and 7 bases lay in between. The CDR3 loop spans 13 amino acids. CDR3 bases: TGTGCCAGCAGCGAGGGACAGAACACTGAAGCTTTCTTT. Residues: CASSEGQNTEAFF.

The chain combines TRBV27 with TRBJ1-2; possible D gene TRBD1, 6 bases. Trimming shortened V by 6 bases and J by 8 bases, and 19 bases separated the two germline ends. This CDR3 spans 14 amino acids. Looked up from germline, CDR1 is MNHEY and CDR2 is SMNVEV (reference sequence). CDR3 in amino acids: CASRSGGGARGYTF. CDR3 DNA: TGTGCCAGCAGGTCTGGAGGGGGGGCGAGGGGCTACACCTTC.

The CDR3 loop is CAISGVIQSRANVLTF. The CDR3 DNA is TGTGCCATCAGTGGTGTAATACAAAGTCGGGCCAACGTCCTGACTTTC. The rearrangement links TRBV10-3 to TRBJ2-6, with D unresolved. Germline loops: CDR1 ENHRY, CDR2 SYGVKD. Trimming took off 4 bases at V and 5 bases at J, with 15 bases between the two ends. The CDR3 totals 16 residues.

This chain connects TRBV5-8 to TRBJ2-1; D perhaps matches TRBD1 (6 bases). Germline lookup yields CDR1 SGHTS and CDR2 YDEGEE. V lost 8 bases to trimming and J lost 4 bases, with 16 bases between them. This CDR3 region has 14 residues. In DNA, the CDR3 is TGTGCCAGTCGCCAACCTGGACAGTACAATGAGCAGTTCTTC. It yields the protein CASRQPGQYNEQFF.

The chain uses TRBV13 and TRBJ1-2; D not resolved. CDR1 and CDR2 (germline): PRHDT, FYEKMQ (reference sequence). V lost 5 bases, J lost 7 bases, and 8 bases lay in between. The CDR3 runs to 11 residues. Written as DNA, the CDR3 is TGTGCCAGCAGCCCCGGGAGTGGCTACACCTTC. This translates into CASSPGSGYTF.

This chain connects TRBV4-3 to TRBJ2-1; TRBD2 matches at 7 bases. Germline V lookup: CDR1 LGHNA, CDR2 YSLEER. This CDR3 region has 14 residues. V shed 3 bases, J shed 5 bases, and the junction held 4 bases outside the gene matches. This CDR3 reads CASSHGGRDNEQFF. Here the CDR3 DNA reads TGCGCCAGCAGCCATGGGGGGAGGGACAATGAGCAGTTCTTC.